Below are 29 T cell receptor beta chains sequenced from a single sample in a study of CD8 T cells in Susac syndrome. Random hexamers primed reverse transcription of about 0.45 to 1 ug RNA. TCRdb passed the immunoSEQ multiplex PCR reads through MiXCR, listing each CDR3 protein once. This table has around 140,000 distinct CDR3 sequences, approximately 95% appearing once. Sequencing used CD4+ T cells from PBMCs. Receptors originate from a human donor with multiple sclerosis.

The V gene is TRBV7-9, the J gene TRBJ1-2, with D maybe TRBD1 (5 bases). The CDR3 totals 16 residues. Per the germline V gene, CDR1 is SEHNR and CDR2 is FQNEAQ (reference sequence). The V end lost 3 bases, the J end lost 11 bases, and 25 bases lay between the germline ends. CDR3 bases: TGTGCCAGCAGCTTGGCGGGGACGGGCCAAGACAAGTTGTACACCTTC. This gives the protein CASSLAGTGQDKLYTF.

The rearrangement joins TRBV6-1 to TRBJ2-1, with D maybe TRBD2 (5 bases). CDR1 and CDR2 (germline): MNHNS, SASEGT. Trimming cost V 7 bases and J 8 bases, with 21 bases left between them. This CDR3 contains 15 residues. CDR3: CASKGLGRLSDEQFF. For the CDR3, the DNA is TGTGCCAGCAAGGGTTTGGGGAGACTGTCCGATGAGCAGTTCTTC.

The V gene is TRBV28, the J gene TRBJ2-7, with D possibly TRBD1 on 6 matching bases. V lost 3 bases and J lost 0, with 12 bases in between. This CDR3 region has 15 residues. Per the germline V gene, CDR1 is MDHEN and CDR2 is SYDVKM. Written as DNA, the CDR3 is TGTGCCAGCAGTTTGTCTGGGGACAACTCCTACGAGCAGTACTTC. Translating gives CASSLSGDNSYEQYF.

The chain links TRBV13 to TRBJ1-1; 11 nucleotides agree with TRBD1. The CDR3 length is 16 residues. The trim removed 5 bases at V and 4 bases at J, leaving 9 bases unmatched. Germline V CDR1 and CDR2: PRHDT, FYEKMQ (reference sequence). CDR3 sequence (DNA): TGTGCCAGCAGCCCGGACAGGGGGCGGAAGAGCACTGAAGCTTTCTTT. Translation gives CASSPDRGRKSTEAFF.

The genes are TRBV6-6 and TRBJ2-3, with D possibly TRBD2 on 5 matching bases. The CDR3 is 14 residues long. Trimming pared 5 bases from V and 2 bases from J, leaving 11 bases between. The germline gives CDR1 MNHNY, CDR2 SVGAGI (reference sequence). As DNA, the CDR3 is TGTGCCAGCAGTACCACCGGGGACACAGATACGCAGTATTTT. Amino acids: CASSTTGDTDTQYF.

V gene TRBV6-5 combines with J gene TRBJ1-5, with 8 bases fitting TRBD1. This CDR3 comprises 15 residues. Germline V gene data show CDR1 as MNHEY and CDR2 as SVGAGI. Trimming at V came to 6 bases and at J to 2 bases, leaving 6 bases not matched to a gene. This CDR3 reads CASSLDRGGNQPQHF. CDR3 DNA sequence: TGTGCCAGCAGCCTTGACAGGGGCGGCAATCAGCCCCAGCATTTT.

The genes are TRBV29-1 and TRBJ2-1, with 7 bases matching TRBD2. Germline CDR1 SQVTM, CDR2 ANQGSEA. The CDR3 runs 15 residues. Unmatched junction bases numbered 8, after V lost 3 bases and J lost 3 bases. Here the CDR3 reads CSVDHWSGNYNEQFF. In DNA, the CDR3 is TGCAGCGTTGATCATTGGAGCGGGAACTACAATGAGCAGTTCTTC.

The chain couples TRBV18 to TRBJ2-7; D not certain. This CDR3 spans 12 amino acids. Trimming removed 3 bases from V and 2 bases from J, with 5 bases in between. Germline V lookup: CDR1 KGHSH, CDR2 LQKENI. CDR3 amino acids: CASSPIPYEQYF. The CDR3 bases are TGTGCCAGCTCACCGATACCCTACGAGCAGTACTTC.

This clonotype has only a few counts. The V call is TRBV5-4, the J call TRBJ1-1, with D hard to call. CDR1 SGHNT and CDR2 YYREEE come from the germline V gene (reference sequence). The CDR3 totals 14 residues. V gave up 0 bases and J gave up 1 base, with 7 bases separating them. The CDR3 bases are TGTGCCAGCAGCTTGGAGGGAACGAACACTGAAGCTTTCTTT. Translation gives CASSLEGTNTEAFF.

The CDR3 nucleotides are TGTGCCATCAGTGGAGGGGGAAACGAGCAGTACTTC. Translation: CAISGGGNEQYF. The chain uses TRBV10-3 and TRBJ2-7; weak D call: TRBD1 (6 bases). V lost 4 bases to trimming and J lost 5 bases, with 9 bases between them. Germline V lookup: CDR1 ENHRY, CDR2 SYGVKD. This CDR3 spans 12 amino acids.

The chain is built from TRBV2 and TRBJ1-1; D is unclear. V lost 3 bases and J lost 0, with 8 bases in between. CDR3 length: 14 amino acids. CDR1 is SNHLY, CDR2 FYNNEI, per germline. The CDR3 DNA reads as TGTGCCAGCAGTGAGCGGGTGATGAACACTGAAGCTTTCTTT. Translating it yields CASSERVMNTEAFF.

The J gene is TRBJ1-1, the V gene TRBV10-3; no firm D call. The germline V and J ends were trimmed by 8 bases and 1 base, with 14 bases remaining between them. Germline CDR1 is ENHRY and CDR2 is SYGVKD. The CDR3 is made up of 14 amino acids. CDR3 sequence reads: CAISRPVENTEAFF. CDR3 bases: TGTGCCATCTCCAGACCCGTTGAGAACACTGAAGCTTTCTTT.

This clonotype was observed a single time. This sequence joins TRBV7-2 and TRBJ2-3, with 12 bases identical to TRBD2. Germline lookup yields CDR1 SGHTA and CDR2 FQGNSA. Trimming at V came to 3 bases and at J to 6 bases, leaving 10 bases not matched to a gene. This CDR3 is 17 amino acids long. CDR3 protein: CASSLMPSGGARDTQYF. CDR3 bases: TGTGCCAGCAGCTTGATGCCTAGCGGGGGGGCCAGGGATACGCAGTATTTT.

The chain uses TRBV28 and TRBJ2-7, with 7 bases fitting TRBD2. This CDR3 is built from 15 residues. CDR1 and CDR2 from the germline V gene are MDHEN and SYDVKM. V shed 5 bases and J 4 bases; nucleotides not matched to a gene: 11. The CDR3 region has the DNA TGTGCCAGCAGTCCGTCAGGGAGGGTTCGGTACGAGCAGTACTTC. This gives the protein CASSPSGRVRYEQYF.

The chain has TRBV15 and TRBJ2-3; D not resolved. This CDR3 spans 14 amino acids. Trimming cost V 1 base and J 5 bases, with 10 bases left between them. CDR1 is LNHNV, CDR2 YYDKDF, per germline (reference sequence). In nucleotides, the CDR3 is TGTGCCACCAGCAGAGCCGATAGGAGAGATACGCAGTATTTT. This gives the protein CATSRADRRDTQYF.

The chain combines TRBV29-1 with TRBJ2-7, with 11 bases matching TRBD2. J lost 0 bases, V lost 6 bases, and 1 base had no gene match. The CDR3 sequence is 13 residues long. Germline V gene data show CDR1 as SQVTM and CDR2 as ANQGSEA. CDR3 in DNA: TGCAGCGTCCTAGCGGGAGGCTCCTACGAGCAGTACTTC. This gives the protein CSVLAGGSYEQYF.

The chain uses TRBV30 and TRBJ1-2, with TRBD1 matching 7 bases. The CDR3 consists of 13 residues. The trim removed 0 bases at V and 5 bases at J, leaving 3 bases unmatched. CDR1 and CDR2 from the germline V gene are GTSNPN and SVGIG (reference sequence). The CDR3 protein is CAWSVGQEYGYTF. The CDR3 bases are TGTGCCTGGAGTGTAGGACAGGAGTATGGCTACACCTTC.

The chain links TRBV28 to TRBJ1-2; possible D gene TRBD1, 5 bases. The CDR3 is made up of 12 amino acids. V gave up 6 bases and J gave up 8 bases, with 13 bases separating them. CDR1 is MDHEN and CDR2 is SYDVKM in the germline V gene. The CDR3, as DNA: TGTGCCAGCAGCCAAGACCCAGGGGGCTACACCTTC. Residues: CASSQDPGGYTF.

The gene calls are TRBV20-1 and TRBJ2-5; 9 bases fit TRBD1. V shed 3 bases and J 4 bases; nucleotides not matched to a gene: 6. This CDR3 spans 14 amino acids. Per germline, CDR1 DFQATT and CDR2 SNEGSKA (reference sequence). Here the CDR3 reads CSARGTGLAETQYF. The CDR3 DNA follows: TGCAGTGCTAGGGGGACAGGGTTAGCAGAGACCCAGTACTTC.

This sequence joins TRBV20-1 and TRBJ2-1, with D possibly being TRBD2 (5 bases). V was shortened by 5 bases and J by 0 bases, with 14 bases between the two germline ends. Germline V gene data show CDR1 as DFQATT and CDR2 as SNEGSKA (reference sequence). The CDR3 runs to 15 residues. CDR3 region: CSAYPVSGSYNEQFF. In nucleotides, the CDR3 is TGCAGTGCTTACCCCGTAAGCGGCTCCTACAATGAGCAGTTCTTC.

The gene calls are TRBV29-1 and TRBJ1-2; no firm D call. The V end lost 6 bases, the J end lost 4 bases, and 18 bases lay between the germline ends. This CDR3 is 14 amino acids long. Germline V gene lookup returns CDR1 SQVTM and CDR2 ANQGSEA. In nucleotides, the CDR3 is TGCAGCGTGCCTAAATATGGCTTCCGCTATGGCTACACCTTC. Amino acids: CSVPKYGFRYGYTF.

This clonotype appeared once. The V call is TRBV24-1, the J call TRBJ2-2; TRBD1 matches 7 bases. The CDR3 extends over 15 amino acids. With V trimmed by 5 bases and J by 6 bases, 8 bases remained unmatched. From germline, CDR1 is KGHDR and CDR2 SFDVKD. The CDR3 protein is CATSVASGGAGELFF. CDR3 DNA: TGTGCCACCAGTGTCGCATCAGGGGGTGCCGGGGAGCTGTTTTTT.

In its sample, this clonotype was seen once. This sequence joins TRBV7-3 and TRBJ1-6, with D unclear. The CDR3 is made up of 13 amino acids. Germline assignment: CDR1 SGHTA and CDR2 FQGTGA. Deletions cut 9 bases from V and 6 bases from J, with 12 bases between. CDR3 DNA sequence: TGTGCCAGTGGTGACTCCCCTAATTCACCCCTCCACTTT. Its translation: CASGDSPNSPLHF.

V usage is TRBV9 and J usage is TRBJ1-6; D uncertain. Trimming took off 4 bases at V and 7 bases at J, with 15 bases between the two ends. This CDR3 region has 15 residues. Germline V gene sequence: CDR1 SGDLS, CDR2 YYNGEE. The CDR3 bases are TGTGCCAGCAGCTCAACCCTGGGGAAGAATTCACCCCTCCACTTT. As protein: CASSSTLGKNSPLHF. The whole variable domain, filled in from reference TRBV9 and TRBJ1-6, reads DSGVTQTPKHLITATGQRVTLRCSPRSGDLSVYWYQQSLDQGLQFLIQYYNGEERAKGNILERFSAQQFPDLHSELNLSSLELGDSALYFCASSSTLGKNSPLHFGNGTRLTVT.

CDR3 coding DNA: TGTGCCAGCGACCGGGACAGGGGCTCTGGGGCCAACGTCCTGACTTTC. Amino acid sequence: CASDRDRGSGANVLTF. This chain links TRBV7-9 with TRBJ2-6; 10 nucleotides align to TRBD1. Germline loops: CDR1 SEHNR, CDR2 FQNEAQ (reference sequence). V was clipped by 8 bases and J by 0 bases; unmatched bases: 4. This CDR3 has 16 amino acids.

The V and J genes are TRBV29-1 and TRBJ2-7, with D perhaps matching TRBD2 (6 bases). V dropped 6 bases and J dropped 3 bases, with 15 bases sitting between them. Germline assignment: CDR1 SQVTM and CDR2 ANQGSEA. The CDR3 consists of 13 residues. Here the CDR3 reads CSVGRGGYYEQYF. The CDR3 nucleotides are TGCAGCGTGGGTAGGGGAGGATACTACGAGCAGTACTTC.

The genes are TRBV27 and TRBJ1-1; D is unclear. This CDR3 region has 13 residues. V was pared by 6 bases and J by 1 base, with 9 bases between. Germline V gene sequence: CDR1 MNHEY, CDR2 SMNVEV (reference sequence). CDR3 in DNA: TGTGCCAGCAGCCGACCGGGGAACACTGAAGCTTTCTTT. Encoded protein: CASSRPGNTEAFF.

The genes are TRBV7-8 and TRBJ2-5; 14 nucleotides match TRBD2. This CDR3 has 16 residues. The V and J ends lost 5 bases and 6 bases, in that order; junction bases with no gene match: 8. Germline lookup yields CDR1 SGHVS and CDR2 FQNEAQ. The CDR3 reads CASSRGTSGSGQTQYF. The DNA for the CDR3 is TGTGCCAGCAGCCGAGGGACTAGCGGGAGCGGTCAGACCCAGTACTTC. The full variable domain, with the rest looked up from reference TRBV7-8 and TRBJ2-5, is GAGVSQSPRYKVAKRGQDVALRCDPISGHVSLFWYQQALGQGPEFLTYFQNEAQLDKSGLPSDRFFAERPEGSVSTLKIQRTQQEDSAVYLCASSRGTSGSGQTQYFGPGTRLLVL.

This chain links TRBV11-2 with TRBJ2-1; 7 bases align to TRBD2. Germline V gene data show CDR1 as SGHAT and CDR2 as FQNNGV. The junction had 8 bases not matched to a gene; V was cut back by 1 base and J by 8 bases. This CDR3 spans 15 amino acids. For the CDR3, the DNA is TGTGCCAGCAGCTTAGGCCCTTCTCGGGGGGATGAGCAGTTCTTC. Translated: CASSLGPSRGDEQFF.